This T cell receptor beta chain stems from a study of blood T cell repertoires in COVID-19. About the research overall: PBMCs, B-cell-depleted T cells, or T cells were the source of the cDNA or gDNA that made up the material.

Germline values: CDR1 LNHNV, CDR2 YYDKDF (reference sequence). The V segment lost 2 bases and the J segment 6 bases; nucleotides outside the gene matches: 11. This CDR3 has 17 residues. Data came from immunoSEQ multiplex PCR; TCRdb stores just in-frame clones and leaves some out. This table has roughly 300,000 clones, 85% appearing once. V gene TRBV15 combines with J gene TRBJ2-7, with TRBD2 matching over 12 bases. The sequenced sample was peripheral blood. This TCR was recovered from a human donor in a cohort sampled during active COVID-19. CDR3 sequence: CATSRKRLAGGGFEQYF. The CDR3 DNA follows: TGTGCCACCAGCAGAAAACGGCTAGCGGGAGGGGGGTTCGAGCAGTACTTC. Based on the CDR3 plus reference TRBV15 and TRBJ2-7, the full variable domain is DAMVIQNPRYQVTQFGKPVTLSCSQTLNHNVMYWYQQKSSQAPKLLFHYYDKDFNNEADTPDNFQSRRPNTSFCFLDIRSPGLGDTAMYLCATSRKRLAGGGFEQYFGPGTRLTVT.